The 10 T cell receptor beta chains reported below all come from one sample, sequenced in a study of cytomegalovirus exposure and HLA in healthy donors. Clones were read by immunoSEQ multiplex PCR, and TCRdb kept only the in-frame ones, dropping some. The sample lists roughly 130,000 clones, 88% occurring once. Sequencing was done on a sample of PBMCs. The receptors were gathered from a man aged 25 to 45 in good health and CMV-seronegative.

The V call is TRBV10-2, the J call TRBJ1-2; D might be TRBD1 (6 bases). Deletions cut 8 bases from V and 3 bases from J, with 16 bases between. Per the germline V gene, CDR1 is WSHSY and CDR2 is SAAADI. The CDR3 extends over 14 amino acids. CDR3 in amino acids: CASARAGADYGYTF. The CDR3 DNA reads as TGCGCCAGCGCTCGGGCAGGGGCTGACTATGGCTACACCTTC.

The rearrangement joins TRBV4-2 to TRBJ2-2, with 12 positions matching TRBD2. CDR3 length: 17 amino acids. V trimming: 2 bases; J trimming: 2 bases; junction bases outside the gene matches: 3. Germline V CDR1 and CDR2: LGHNA, YNFKEQ. CDR3 loop: CASSQLAGGLNTGELFF. CDR3 nucleotide sequence: TGTGCCAGCAGCCAACTAGCGGGAGGGTTAAACACCGGGGAGCTGTTTTTT.

The table lists this clone with a few counts. This sequence joins TRBV6-5 and TRBJ1-1, with D possibly matching TRBD1 (6 bases). Trimming stripped 6 bases from V and 9 bases from J, with 14 bases between. Germline CDR1 and CDR2: MNHEY and SVGAGI. The CDR3 spans 12 residues. The CDR3 loop is CASRPNTGKAFF. CDR3 coding DNA: TGTGCCAGCAGGCCTAATACAGGGAAAGCTTTCTTT.

The chain couples TRBV12-5 to TRBJ2-3; the match to TRBD2 covers 12 bases. CDR3 size: 17 residues. V was clipped by 5 bases and J by 4 bases; unmatched bases: 10. Germline assignment: CDR1 LGHNT and CDR2 FRNRAP. For the CDR3, the DNA is TGTGCTAGTGGTCCCGGACTAGCGGGGTGGCGGGCAGATACGCAGTATTTT. This sequence encodes CASGPGLAGWRADTQYF.

This sequence joins TRBV2 and TRBJ2-7; D is possibly TRBD1 (5 bases). Trimming shortened V by 8 bases and J by 2 bases, and 22 bases separated the two germline ends. This CDR3 spans 16 amino acids. Germline CDR1 reads SNHLY; CDR2 reads FYNNEI. The CDR3 region has the DNA TGTGCCAGCCGGAGATCGCCACAGGTTTCTCCCTACGAGCAGTACTTC. It encodes CASRRSPQVSPYEQYF.

V and J are TRBV11-2 and TRBJ1-1; 7 bases are a match to TRBD1. J was trimmed by 6 bases and V by 1 base; bases with no gene match: 5. This CDR3 region has 14 residues. The germline V gene encodes CDR1 SGHAT and CDR2 FQNNGV. In nucleotides, the CDR3 is TGTGCCAGCAGCTTAGGGGACAGCCTGGCTGAAGCTTTCTTT. Translating it yields CASSLGDSLAEAFF.

This clone has a handful of counts. In DNA, the CDR3 is TGCGCCAGCAGCCAAGATACTGGAGGGCAGCCCCAGCATTTT. Translation: CASSQDTGGQPQHF. The rearrangement links TRBV4-1 to TRBJ1-5; D unresolved. The length of the CDR3 is 14 residues. Trimming removed 0 bases from V and 7 bases from J, with 10 bases in between. CDR1 is MGHRA, CDR2 YSYEKL, per germline.

V gene TRBV5-6 combines with J gene TRBJ1-5; TRBD1 aligns across 9 bases. This CDR3 is built from 16 residues. Per germline, CDR1 SGHDT and CDR2 YYEEEE. With V trimmed by 0 bases and J by 0 bases, 1 base remained unmatched. CDR3 DNA sequence: TGTGCCAGCAGCTTGGGGACAGGGGCTAGCAATCAGCCCCAGCATTTT. It codes for CASSLGTGASNQPQHF.

The chain recombines TRBV5-1 with TRBJ1-4; perhaps TRBD1 as D (5 bases). The V end was cut by 4 bases, the J end by 8 bases, with 21 bases between. In germline, CDR1 is SGHRS, CDR2 YFSETQ. CDR3 length: 16 residues. This CDR3 reads CASSPWLQGIGEKLFF. The CDR3 DNA sequence: TGCGCCAGCAGCCCTTGGCTGCAGGGTATTGGGGAAAAACTGTTTTTT.

The V and J genes are TRBV11-2 and TRBJ2-1; D is perhaps TRBD2 (6 bases). Germline V gives CDR1 SGHAT, CDR2 FQNNGV. Between the trimmed V and J ends, which lost 4 bases and 15 bases, there was a span of 13 bases. The CDR3 totals 11 residues. The CDR3 reads CASSSGGLPFF. Written as DNA, the CDR3 is TGTGCCAGCAGCTCAGGAGGACTACCGTTCTTC.